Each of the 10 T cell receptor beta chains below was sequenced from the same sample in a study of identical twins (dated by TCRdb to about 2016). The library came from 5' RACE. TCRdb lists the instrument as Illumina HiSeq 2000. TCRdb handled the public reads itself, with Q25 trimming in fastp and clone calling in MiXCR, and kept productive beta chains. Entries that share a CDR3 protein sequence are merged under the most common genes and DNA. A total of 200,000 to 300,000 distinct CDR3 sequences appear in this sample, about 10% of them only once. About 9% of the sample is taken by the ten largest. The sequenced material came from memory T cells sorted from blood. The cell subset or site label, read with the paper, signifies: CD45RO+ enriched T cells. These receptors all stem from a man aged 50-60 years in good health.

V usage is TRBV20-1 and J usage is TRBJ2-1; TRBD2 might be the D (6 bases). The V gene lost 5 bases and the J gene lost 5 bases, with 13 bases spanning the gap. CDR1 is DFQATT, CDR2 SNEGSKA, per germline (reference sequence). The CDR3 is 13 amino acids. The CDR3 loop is CSAHLLADNEQFF. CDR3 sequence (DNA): TGCAGTGCTCACTTACTAGCCGACAATGAGCAGTTCTTC.

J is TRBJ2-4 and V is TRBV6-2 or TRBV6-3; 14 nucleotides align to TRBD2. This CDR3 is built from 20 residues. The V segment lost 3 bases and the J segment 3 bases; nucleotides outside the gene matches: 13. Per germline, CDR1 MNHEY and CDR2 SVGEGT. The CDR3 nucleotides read TGTGCCAGCAGTTATTCGTCCGGGACTAGCGGGAGTAAGGGCAAAAACATTCAGTACTTC. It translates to CASSYSSGTSGSKGKNIQYF.

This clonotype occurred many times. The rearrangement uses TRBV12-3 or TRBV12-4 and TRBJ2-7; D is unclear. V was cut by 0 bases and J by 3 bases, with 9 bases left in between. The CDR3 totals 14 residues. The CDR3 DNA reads TGTGCCAGCAGTTTAGCGATGGGCAGCTACGAGCAGTACTTC. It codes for CASSLAMGSYEQYF.

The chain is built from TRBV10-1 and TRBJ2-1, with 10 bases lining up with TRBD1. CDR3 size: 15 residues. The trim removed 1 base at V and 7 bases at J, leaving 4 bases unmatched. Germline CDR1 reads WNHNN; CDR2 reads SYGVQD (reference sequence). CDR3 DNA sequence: TGCGCCAGCAGTGAGTATGACAGGGGGCGGAATGAGCAGTTCTTC. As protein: CASSEYDRGRNEQFF.

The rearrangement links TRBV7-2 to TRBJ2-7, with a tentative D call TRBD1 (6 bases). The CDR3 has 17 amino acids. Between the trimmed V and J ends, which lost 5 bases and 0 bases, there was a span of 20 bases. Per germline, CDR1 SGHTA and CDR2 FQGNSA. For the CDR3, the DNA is TGTGCCAGCAGCCCCGTCGGGACGGGACAAAGCTCCTACGAGCAGTACTTC. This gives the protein CASSPVGTGQSSYEQYF.

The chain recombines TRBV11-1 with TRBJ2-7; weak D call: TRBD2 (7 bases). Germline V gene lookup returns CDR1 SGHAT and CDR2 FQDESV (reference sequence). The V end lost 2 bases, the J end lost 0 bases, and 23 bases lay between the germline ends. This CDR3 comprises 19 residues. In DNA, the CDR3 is TGTGCCAGCAGCTTACCGACTCGCGCCCGGGGGGCTCCCTCCTACGAGCAGTACTTC. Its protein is CASSLPTRARGAPSYEQYF. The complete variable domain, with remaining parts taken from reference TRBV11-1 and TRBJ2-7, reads EAEVAQSPRYKITEKSQAVAFWCDPISGHATLYWYRQILGQGPELLVQFQDESVVDDSQLPKDRFSAERLKGVDSTLKIQPAELGDSAMYLCASSLPTRARGAPSYEQYFGPGTRLTVT.

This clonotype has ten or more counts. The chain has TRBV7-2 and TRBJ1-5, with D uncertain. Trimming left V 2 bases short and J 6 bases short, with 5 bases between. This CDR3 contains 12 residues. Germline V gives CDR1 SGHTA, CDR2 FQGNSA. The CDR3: CASSLRSQPQHF. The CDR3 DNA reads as TGTGCCAGCAGCTTAAGGAGTCAGCCCCAGCATTTT.

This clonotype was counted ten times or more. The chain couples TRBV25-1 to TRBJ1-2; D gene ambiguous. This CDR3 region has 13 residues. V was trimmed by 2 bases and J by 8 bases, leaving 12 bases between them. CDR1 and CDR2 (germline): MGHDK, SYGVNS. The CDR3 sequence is CASSENRLGGYTF. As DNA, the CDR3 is TGTGCCAGCAGTGAAAATAGACTGGGGGGCTACACCTTC.

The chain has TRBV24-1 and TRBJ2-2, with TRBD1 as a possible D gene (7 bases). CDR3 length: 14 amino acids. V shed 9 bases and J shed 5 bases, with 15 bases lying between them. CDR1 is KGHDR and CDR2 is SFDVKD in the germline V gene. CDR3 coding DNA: TGTGCCACCGGAACAGGGGAGGATACCGGGGAGCTGTTTTTT. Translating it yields CATGTGEDTGELFF.

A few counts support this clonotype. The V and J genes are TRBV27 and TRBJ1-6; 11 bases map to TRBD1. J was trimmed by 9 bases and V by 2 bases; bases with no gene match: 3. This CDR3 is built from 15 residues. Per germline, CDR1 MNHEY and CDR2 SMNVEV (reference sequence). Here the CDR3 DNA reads TGTGCCAGCAGTTTAGTCGGGACAGGGGGTTCACCCCTCCACTTT. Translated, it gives CASSLVGTGGSPLHF.